This TCR beta chain was identified during a study of control samples from healthy donors and cancer patients. This clone was recorded a few times. Relative to the germline gene, one junction end is altered; a read error may explain this. The CDR3 consists of 13 residues. Germline V CDR1 and CDR2: LNHDA, SQIVND (reference sequence). Here immunoSEQ multiplex PCR was the method, and the copy in TCRdb shows in-frame clones only, minus some. The data show about 180,000 clones, with around 91% seen just once and 1.4% held by the top ten. This TCR came from a woman aged 50 to 60 in good health. The sample was blood. The chain combines TRBV19 with TRBJ1-1; no clear D gene. CDR3 in amino acids: CVSSMGKNTEAFF. The CDR3 DNA sequence: TGTGTCAGTAGTATGGGGAAGAACACTGAAGCTTTCTTT.